The following is a T cell receptor beta chain sequence with its context. Its antigen is unidentified. This sample is drawn from a study of cytomegalovirus exposure and HLA in healthy donors. Study-wide points: The authors later linked a missense DCLRE1C variant to TCR beta V- and J-gene trimming. Testing in vitro showed a few CMV-associated chains specific for CMV antigens.

Primers included in the PCR were 60 Vbeta and 13 Jbeta primers. Libraries were prepared by immunoSEQ multiplex PCR; TCRdb keeps only in-frame clonotypes and omits some of them. The data show 200,000 to 300,000 clones, around 80% seen once. The CDR3 totals 16 residues. Trimming pared 3 bases from V and 4 bases from J, leaving 19 bases between. Germline loops: CDR1 LGHNA, CDR2 YNFKEQ. The chain has TRBV4-2 and TRBJ2-7, with D unresolved. The receptor was derived from a boy aged 5-17 years in good health and CMV-seronegative. The source material was PBMCs. CDR3 amino acids: CASSQTPSLGLYEQYF. The CDR3 nucleotides read TGTGCCAGCAGCCAGACCCCCAGTTTGGGCCTTTACGAGCAGTACTTC.